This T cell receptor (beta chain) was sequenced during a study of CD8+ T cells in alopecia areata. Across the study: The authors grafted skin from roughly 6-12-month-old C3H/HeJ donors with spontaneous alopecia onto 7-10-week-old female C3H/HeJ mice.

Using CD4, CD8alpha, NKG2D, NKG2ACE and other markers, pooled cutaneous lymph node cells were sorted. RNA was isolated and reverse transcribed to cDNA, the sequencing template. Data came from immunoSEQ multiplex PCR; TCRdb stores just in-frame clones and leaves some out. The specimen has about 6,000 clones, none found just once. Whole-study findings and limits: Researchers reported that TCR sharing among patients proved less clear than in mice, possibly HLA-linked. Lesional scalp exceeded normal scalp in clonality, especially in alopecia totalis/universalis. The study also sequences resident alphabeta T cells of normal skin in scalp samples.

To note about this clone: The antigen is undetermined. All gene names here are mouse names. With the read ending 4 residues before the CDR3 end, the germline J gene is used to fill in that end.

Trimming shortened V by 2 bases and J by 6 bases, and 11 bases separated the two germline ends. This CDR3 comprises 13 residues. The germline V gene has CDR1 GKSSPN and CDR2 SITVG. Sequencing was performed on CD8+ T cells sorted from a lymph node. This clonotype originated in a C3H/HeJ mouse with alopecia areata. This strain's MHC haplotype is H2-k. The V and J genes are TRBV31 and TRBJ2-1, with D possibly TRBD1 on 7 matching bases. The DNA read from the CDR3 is TGTGCCTGGAGTTCCCAGGGGGGTGCT. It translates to CAWSSQGGA. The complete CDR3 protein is CAWSSQGGAEQFF.